Below, 32 T cell receptor beta chains from the same sample are listed, as sequenced in a study of T cells in women clearing cervical HPV infection. Profiled with immunoSEQ multiplex PCR; TCRdb holds only in-frame clones, not every one. The sample shows 30,000 or so clones, and more than 8% sits with its ten largest clones. The sample comprised blood buffy coat. The receptor source for this set is a woman between 18 and 70 years old with a cervical HPV16 infection that either progressed to CIN3+ or cleared (not recorded which).

As regards this clone: Read data end 3 residues before the CDR3 end; the end is taken from the germline J gene. V and J are TRBV14 and TRBJ2-2, with a tentative D call TRBD1 (5 bases). This CDR3 has 18 amino acids. Germline V gene lookup returns CDR1 SGHDN and CDR2 FVKESK. CDR3 in amino acids: CASSQVGAKSSGANVLFF. The CDR3 bases that were read are TGTGCCAGCAGCCAAGTAGGAGCCAAGAGCTCTGGGGCCAACGTG.

A remark on this clone: The read stops 3 residues short of the end of the CDR3; the missing end is completed from the germline J gene. The rearrangement joins TRBV2 to TRBJ1-2; tentatively, D is TRBD1 (5 bases). This CDR3 is 15 amino acids long. Germline lookup yields CDR1 SNHLY and CDR2 FYNNEI. CDR3 residues: CASNSGAGSSYDYTF. The part of the CDR3 DNA that was read is TGTGCCAGCAACTCTGGGGCGGGGAGCTCCTACGAC.

Comment on this clone: Read sequence stops 3 residues before the CDR3 end, and the germline J gene provides the missing end. V usage is TRBV2 and J usage is TRBJ2-3, with TRBD2 identical over 9 bases. J was trimmed by 5 bases and V by 7 bases; bases with no gene match: 4. CDR1 SNHLY and CDR2 FYNNEI come from the germline V gene. The CDR3 spans 13 residues. CDR3 bases read: TGTGCCAGCACCGTACTAGCGGGAGATACG. This encodes CASTVLAGDT. Given in full, the CDR3 is CASTVLAGDTQYF.

In the case of this clone: The CDR3 end is not reached by the read, which stops 3 residues before it; the germline J gene fills it in. Other DNA sequences from this sample encode an identical CDR3 as well. The rearrangement uses TRBV19 and TRBJ2-1; TRBD2 might be the D (6 bases). Looked up from germline, CDR1 is LNHDA and CDR2 is SQIVND (reference sequence). The CDR3 contains 15 residues. V was shortened by 5 bases and J by 8 bases, with 19 bases between the two germline ends. CDR3 DNA (partial): TGTGCCAGTAGTGGTTTGGCGGGAACTACATATGAG. Its protein is CASSGLAGTTYE. The CDR3 reads in full as CASSGLAGTTYEQFF.

As for this clone: The CDR3 goes on 3 residues after the read ends, and that part is filled in from the germline J gene. V usage is TRBV6-2 or TRBV6-3 and J usage is TRBJ2-7, with 9 bases lining up with TRBD2. V dropped 4 bases and J dropped 2; count of bases not matched to a gene: 0. This CDR3 spans 13 amino acids. The germline V gene encodes CDR1 MNHEY and CDR2 SVGEGT. The CDR3 sequence is CASSLAGAYEQYF. The part of the CDR3 DNA that was read is TGTGCCAGCAGTTTAGCGGGGGCCTACGAG.

A note on this clone: The read ends 3 residues shy of where the CDR3 ends; the end is completed using the germline J gene. The chain links TRBV2 to TRBJ2-3; TRBD2 is a possible D gene (5 bases). Germline V gene data show CDR1 as SNHLY and CDR2 as FYNNEI. This CDR3 has 17 amino acids. V was cut by 6 bases and J by 0 bases, with 19 bases left in between. CDR3 DNA, as far as it was read: TGTGCCAGCAGGCCACCCCCGGCGGGCCCAAGCACAGATACG. Translated, it gives CASRPPPAGPSTDT. The whole CDR3 protein reads CASRPPPAGPSTDTQYF. Combining the CDR3 with reference TRBV2 and TRBJ2-3 gives the whole variable domain EPEVTQTPSHQVTQMGQEVILRCVPISNHLYFYWYRQILGQKVEFLVSFYNNEISEKSEIFDDQFSVERPDGSNFTLKIRSTKLEDSAMYFCASRPPPAGPSTDTQYFGPGTRLTVL.

Regarding this clone: The sequence runs out 3 residues before the end of the CDR3; the remainder is reconstructed from the germline J gene. V gene TRBV5-1 combines with J gene TRBJ2-5; possible D gene TRBD2, 6 bases. V shed 1 base and J shed 3 bases, with 13 bases lying between them. Germline V lookup: CDR1 SGHRS, CDR2 YFSETQ. CDR3 size: 15 residues. The CDR3 reads CASSLNFGGEETQYF. The covered CDR3 bases are TGCGCCAGCAGCTTGAATTTCGGGGGAGAAGAGACC.

A note on this clone: The read terminates 3 residues ahead of where the CDR3 ends, so the germline J gene completes it. The chain has TRBV5-1 and TRBJ2-2; D is undetermined. The CDR3 is 13 amino acids. CDR1 SGHRS and CDR2 YFSETQ come from the germline V gene. The CDR3 DNA, read in part, is TGCGCCAGCAGCTCGGGTGATAATGAAAAG. This sequence encodes CASSSGDNEK. The CDR3 in full is CASSSGDNEKLFF.

As concerns this clone: With the read ending 3 residues before the CDR3 end, the germline J gene is used to fill in that end. The rearrangement uses TRBV3-1 (or the pseudogene TRBV3-2) and TRBJ2-5; D ambiguous. The germline V gene has CDR1 LGHDT and CDR2 YNNKEL (reference sequence). Trimming removed 2 bases at V and 3 bases at J, with 10 bases between. This CDR3 contains 14 residues. CDR3 DNA (partial): TGTGCCAGCAGCCAAAGAGCTAGTGAAGAGACC. Translated: CASSQRASEET. The full CDR3 sequence reads CASSQRASEETQYF.

Comments on this clone: The read gets to within 3 residues of the CDR3 end, and the germline J gene fills in the rest. J is TRBJ2-1 and V is TRBV10-2, with 8 bases fitting TRBD2. The junction had 10 bases not matched to a gene; V was cut back by 8 bases and J by 7 bases. The CDR3 consists of 14 residues. Per the germline V gene, CDR1 is WSHSY and CDR2 is SAAADI. CDR3 sequence: CASGTSGSFNEQFF. The sequenced CDR3 bases are TGCGCCAGCGGGACGAGCGGGAGTTTTAATGAG.

Concerning this clone: The read comes to an end 3 residues before the CDR3 does, leaving the germline J gene to fill in the end. V and J are TRBV7-2 and TRBJ1-2, with D tentatively TRBD1 (5 bases). Germline V gene data show CDR1 as SGHTA and CDR2 as FQGNSA. This CDR3 spans 13 amino acids. The CDR3 loop is CASSRDFTNDYTF. The CDR3 bases that were read are TGTGCCAGCAGCCGGGACTTCACCAATGAC. Full variable domain (missing parts from reference TRBV7-2 and TRBJ1-2): GAGVSQSPSNKVTEKGKDVELRCDPISGHTALYWYRQSLGQGLEFLIYFQGNSAPDKSGLPSDRFSAERTGGSVSTLTIQRTQQEDSAVYLCASSRDFTNDYTFGSGTRLTVV.

Turning to this clone: The DNA ends 3 residues before the CDR3 does, and the rest of the CDR3 is filled in from the germline J gene. The chain uses TRBV6-2 or TRBV6-3 and TRBJ2-1, with a tentative D call TRBD2 (7 bases). Germline lookup yields CDR1 MNHEY and CDR2 SVGEGT. This CDR3 is 15 amino acids long. V was shortened by 8 bases and J by 4 bases, with 18 bases between the two germline ends. This CDR3 reads CASVPRGGSYNEQFF. The covered CDR3 bases are TGTGCCAGCGTGCCAAGGGGGGGGTCTTACAATGAG.

This chain's CDR3 is CASSFDIGGYNEQFF. CDR3 DNA (partial): TGTGCCAGCAGCTTTGACATTGGAGGCTACAATGAG. The V call is TRBV11-2, the J call TRBJ2-1; TRBD2 is a possible D gene (5 bases). The read ends 3 residues before the CDR3 terminus; that terminus is restored from the germline J gene. Germline V gives CDR1 SGHAT, CDR2 FQNNGV. The V end lost 3 bases, the J end lost 3 bases, and 12 bases lay between the germline ends. The CDR3 loop spans 15 amino acids.

To note about this clone: Read sequence stops 3 residues before the CDR3 end, and the germline J gene provides the missing end. This rearrangement joins TRBV14 to TRBJ2-3; TRBD1 is a possible D gene (5 bases). Trimming took off 2 bases at V and 5 bases at J, with 17 bases between the two ends. In germline, CDR1 is SGHDN, CDR2 FVKESK. The length of the CDR3 is 16 residues. The CDR3 loop is CASSQRAGLMLDTQYF. The covered CDR3 bases are TGTGCCAGCAGCCAACGGGCAGGGTTAATGTTAGATACG.

As regards this clone: Read data end 3 residues before the CDR3 end; the end is taken from the germline J gene. The chain links TRBV20-1 to TRBJ2-7, with 9 bases matching TRBD2. V trimming: 0 bases; J trimming: 4 bases; junction bases outside the gene matches: 4. CDR3 size: 14 residues. Germline values: CDR1 DFQATT, CDR2 SNEGSKA (reference sequence). The CDR3 protein is CSARDSGSWYEQYF. CDR3 bases read: TGCAGTGCTAGAGATAGCGGGAGTTGGTACGAG.

Regarding this clone: The sequence runs out 3 residues before the end of the CDR3; the remainder is reconstructed from the germline J gene. This chain uses TRBV19 with TRBJ2-2; maybe TRBD1 (5 bases). Germline-derived CDR1 and CDR2 are LNHDA and SQIVND (reference sequence). The CDR3 contains 15 residues. CDR3 DNA, as far as it was read: TGTGCCAGTAGAAAAACAGGAGCAACTAATGAAAAG. Translating it yields CASRKTGATNEK. From start to end, the CDR3 is CASRKTGATNEKLFF.

On this clone itself: The observed sequence ends 3 residues before the CDR3 terminus, with the missing tail filled in from the germline J gene. The V call is TRBV7-3, the J call TRBJ1-1; D may be TRBD1 (6 bases). CDR1 and CDR2 from the germline V gene are SGHTA and FQGTGA. The CDR3 is made up of 15 amino acids. The sequenced part of the CDR3 DNA is TGTGCCAGCTCTTTGACGGGGGGCTCGGGGGAGACA. It codes for CASSLTGGSGET. From start to end, the CDR3 is CASSLTGGSGETAFF.

A note on this clone: The read terminates 3 residues ahead of where the CDR3 ends, so the germline J gene completes it. The J gene is TRBJ1-6, the V gene TRBV23-1, with D perhaps TRBD1 (5 bases). TRBV23-1 is classed as an ORF, of uncertain function. V gave up 3 bases and J gave up 7 bases, with 16 bases separating them. CDR3 length: 16 amino acids. The CDR3 sequence is CASSQVRGRENSPLHF. The covered CDR3 bases are TGCGCCAGCAGTCAGGTAAGGGGCAGGGAGAATTCACCC.

Details on this clone: Read sequence stops 3 residues before the CDR3 end, and the germline J gene provides the missing end. The chain has TRBV20-1 and TRBJ1-1; 8 positions agree with TRBD1. Losses at the gene ends were 4 bases for V and 6 bases for J; bases not matched to a gene: 13. The CDR3 contains 15 residues. Germline V CDR1 and CDR2: DFQATT, SNEGSKA (reference sequence). CDR3 loop: CSANKRDRGISEAFF. CDR3 DNA (partial): TGCAGTGCTAATAAGAGAGACAGGGGAATTTCTGAA.

A word on this clone: The read terminates 3 residues ahead of where the CDR3 ends, so the germline J gene completes it. This chain uses TRBV5-1 with TRBJ2-5, with TRBD1 identical over 7 bases. Unmatched junction bases numbered 6, after V lost 5 bases and J lost 2 bases. CDR1 SGHRS and CDR2 YFSETQ come from the germline V gene. CDR3 length: 14 residues. This CDR3 is CASRQGQSQETQYF. CDR3 DNA (partial): TGCGCCAGCAGACAGGGACAGTCGCAAGAGACC.

Regarding this clone: The read halts 3 residues ahead of the CDR3 end, with the missing end drawn from the germline J gene. The chain employs TRBV18 and TRBJ2-5, with 7 bases identical to TRBD2. Germline lookup yields CDR1 KGHSH and CDR2 LQKENI. J gave up 2 bases and V 6 bases, and 9 bases lay outside the gene matches. The CDR3 spans 15 residues. The covered CDR3 bases are TGTGCCAGCTCCTCGGGCCTAGCGGAGCAAGAGACC. Its translation is CASSSGLAEQET. The whole CDR3 is CASSSGLAEQETQYF.

Points on this clone: The read halts 3 residues ahead of the CDR3 end, with the missing end drawn from the germline J gene. This chain joins TRBV14 and TRBJ2-3; D is possibly TRBD2 (6 bases). Germline V gene lookup returns CDR1 SGHDN and CDR2 FVKESK. Trimming cost V 2 bases and J 4 bases, with 13 bases left between them. The length of the CDR3 is 15 residues. The CDR3 reads CASSQFGGLSDTQYF. CDR3 DNA (partial): TGTGCCAGCAGCCAATTTGGGGGACTGTCAGATACG.

Comments on this clone: From the germline J gene comes the end of the CDR3, since the read stops 3 residues before it. The chain links TRBV11-1 to TRBJ2-7; 10 bases align to TRBD1. After removal of 6 bases from V and 5 bases from J, the junction contained 7 bases not matched to a gene. Germline assignment: CDR1 SGHAT and CDR2 FQDESV (reference sequence). This CDR3 is 14 amino acids long. CDR3 sequence reads: CASSSRDRGNEQYF. The sequenced CDR3 bases are TGTGCCAGCAGTTCCAGGGACAGGGGCAACGAG. Full variable domain (missing parts from reference TRBV11-1 and TRBJ2-7): EAEVAQSPRYKITEKSQAVAFWCDPISGHATLYWYRQILGQGPELLVQFQDESVVDDSQLPKDRFSAERLKGVDSTLKIQPAELGDSAMYLCASSSRDRGNEQYFGPGTRLTVT.

As concerns this clone: The read ends 3 residues shy of where the CDR3 ends; the end is completed using the germline J gene. The V call is TRBV5-4, the J call TRBJ2-7, with 7 bases aligning to TRBD2. V trimming: 4 bases; J trimming: 6 bases; junction bases outside the gene matches: 10. The length of the CDR3 is 14 residues. Per the germline V gene, CDR1 is SGHNT and CDR2 is YYREEE (reference sequence). The CDR3 spells CASSQGAGRGEQYF. Partial CDR3 DNA: TGTGCCAGCAGCCAGGGAGCGGGGCGAGGCGAG.

Comment on this clone: The read finishes 3 residues shy of the CDR3 end, and the germline J gene is used to complete it. The chain joins TRBV20-1 to TRBJ1-2; D is perhaps TRBD1 (6 bases). With 7 bases removed from V and 0 bases from J, the gap between germline ends came to 12 bases. This CDR3 has 13 amino acids. CDR1 is DFQATT and CDR2 is SNEGSKA in the germline V gene (reference sequence). The CDR3 bases that were read are TGCAGTGTACAGGGAAATACTAACTATGGC. The encoded protein is CSVQGNTNYG. In full, the CDR3 is CSVQGNTNYGYTF.

Of note for this clone: With the read ending 3 residues before the CDR3 end, the germline J gene is used to fill in that end. The chain uses TRBV6-2 or TRBV6-3 and TRBJ1-6, with D perhaps TRBD1 (6 bases). CDR1 and CDR2 (germline): MNHEY, SVGEGT. The V end was cut by 4 bases, the J end by 10 bases, with 14 bases between. The CDR3 runs to 14 residues. The part of the CDR3 DNA that was read is TGTGCCAGCAGTTTGGACAGTGGGAGATCACCC. Protein product: CASSLDSGRSP. The CDR3 in full is CASSLDSGRSPLHF.

Comments on this clone: The read finishes 3 residues shy of the CDR3 end, and the germline J gene is used to complete it. V usage is TRBV30 and J usage is TRBJ2-3; D is unclear. Between the trimmed V and J ends, which lost 2 bases and 1 base, there was a span of 16 bases. CDR3 length: 16 amino acids. From germline, CDR1 is GTSNPN and CDR2 SVGIG (reference sequence). The sequenced part of the CDR3 DNA is TGTGCCTGGAGTTCGACCCAAAGGGCCGGCACAGATACG. It specifies CAWSSTQRAGTDT. In full, the CDR3 reads CAWSSTQRAGTDTQYF.

About this clone itself: The read comes to an end 3 residues before the CDR3 does, leaving the germline J gene to fill in the end. V usage is TRBV7-2 and J usage is TRBJ1-2; possibly TRBD1 for D (5 bases). Per germline, CDR1 SGHTA and CDR2 FQGNSA. V lost 4 bases to trimming and J lost 2 bases, with 14 bases between them. The length of the CDR3 is 15 residues. The CDR3 DNA, read in part, is TGTGCCAGCAGCTGGCCGGCAGGGCTCAACTATGGC. It encodes CASSWPAGLNYG. The whole CDR3 protein reads CASSWPAGLNYGYTF.

Worth noting for this clone: The read terminates 3 residues ahead of where the CDR3 ends, so the germline J gene completes it. This chain links TRBV20-1 with TRBJ1-1, with TRBD1 matching 8 bases. V trimming: 2 bases; J trimming: 6 bases; junction bases outside the gene matches: 8. The germline V gene has CDR1 DFQATT and CDR2 SNEGSKA (reference sequence). The CDR3 has 14 residues. Partial CDR3 DNA: TGCAGTGCTAGATCCCAGGGGGCTGTCTCTGAA. The encoded protein is CSARSQGAVSE. In full, the CDR3 reads CSARSQGAVSEAFF.

A word on this clone: The read is 3 residues too short to cover the CDR3 end, so that end is filled in from the germline J gene. The J gene is TRBJ2-3, the V gene TRBV7-6; weak D call: TRBD2 (6 bases). Trimming took off 5 bases at V and 4 bases at J, with 16 bases between the two ends. Per germline, CDR1 SGHVS and CDR2 FNYEAQ. This CDR3 contains 15 residues. Here the CDR3 reads CASSPPGGVSDTQYF. The part of the CDR3 DNA that was read is TGTGCCAGCAGCCCGCCGGGCGGGGTCTCAGATACG.

Concerning this clone: The read halts 3 residues ahead of the CDR3 end, with the missing end drawn from the germline J gene. J is TRBJ1-1 and V is TRBV5-1; 8 nucleotides line up with TRBD1. There are 15 residues in the CDR3. Losses at the gene ends were 2 bases for V and 5 bases for J; bases not matched to a gene: 8. The germline V gene has CDR1 SGHRS and CDR2 YFSETQ. The sequenced part of the CDR3 DNA is TGCGCCAGCAGCTTAACACAGGGGGTAGGGACTGAA. Protein sequence: CASSLTQGVGTE. The full CDR3 protein reads CASSLTQGVGTEAFF. The full variable domain, with the rest looked up from reference TRBV5-1 and TRBJ1-1, is KAGVTQTPRYLIKTRGQQVTLSCSPISGHRSVSWYQQTPGQGLQFLFEYFSETQRNKGNFPGRFSGRQFSNSRSEMNVSTLELGDSALYLCASSLTQGVGTEAFFGQGTRLTVV.

In regard to this clone: The read comes to an end 3 residues before the CDR3 does, leaving the germline J gene to fill in the end. The chain is built from TRBV4-2 and TRBJ2-7, with TRBD2 matching 7 bases. Germline CDR1 reads LGHNA; CDR2 reads YNFKEQ. With 3 bases clipped from V and 4 bases from J, the junction kept 12 bases outside the gene matches. This CDR3 contains 16 residues. The CDR3 sequence is CASSHPGAHGGYEQYF. Incomplete CDR3 DNA: TGTGCCAGCAGCCACCCGGGAGCTCACGGGGGGTACGAG.